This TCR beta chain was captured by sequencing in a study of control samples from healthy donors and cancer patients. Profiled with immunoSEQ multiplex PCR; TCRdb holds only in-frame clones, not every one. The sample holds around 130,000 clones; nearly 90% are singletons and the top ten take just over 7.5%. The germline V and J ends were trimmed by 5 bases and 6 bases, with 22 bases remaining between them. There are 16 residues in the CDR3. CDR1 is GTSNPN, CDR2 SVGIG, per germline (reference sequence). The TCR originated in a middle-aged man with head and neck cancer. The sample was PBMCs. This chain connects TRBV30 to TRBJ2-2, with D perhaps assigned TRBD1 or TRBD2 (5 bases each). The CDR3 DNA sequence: TGTGCCTGGGGGGACGGGGTGCGACCCGAGTCCGGGGAGCTGTTTTTT. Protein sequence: CAWGDGVRPESGELFF.